This TCR beta chain was captured by sequencing in a study of vaccination and CD4 T cells after COVID-19. Trimming shortened V by 4 bases and J by 7 bases, and 13 bases separated the two germline ends. CDR1 and CDR2 (germline): ENHRY, SYGVKD. The CDR3 has 13 residues. Via MiXCR, TCRdb re-called the PCR reads, giving one row per CDR3 protein. This table holds roughly 25,000 distinct CDR3 sequences, around 50% found once. The rearrangement links TRBV10-3 to TRBJ1-1; D unresolved. This sequence originates from a human donor who had recovered from COVID-19. Sequencing used CD4+ T cells from blood, obtained before SARS-CoV-2 vaccination. CDR3 in amino acids: CAISVLPDLEAFF. The CDR3 nucleotides read TGTGCCATCAGTGTCCTCCCGGATCTTGAAGCTTTCTTT.